This is a list of T cell receptor beta chains from one sample in a study of identical twins. TCRdb used MiXCR to reprocess the 5' RACE reads, holding one entry per CDR3 protein. The repertoire holds about 730,000 distinct CDR3 sequences, with 21% as singletons. This sample was shared with a second study, whose subject was T cells expressing NK-cell markers.

Sequencing input: PBMCs. These receptors were obtained from a woman between 18 and 30 years old in good health. Both conserved end residues are part of each CDR3. The D gene is left open where the match is weak. Rows give clone size only sometimes, using once, few, many, or a class for an expanded clone.

abundance	d_gene	v_gene	j_gene	CDR3nt	CDR3aa
-	-	TRBV7-2	TRBJ2-7	TGTGCCAGCAGCTCCTCTTTGCGCGAGCAGTACTTC	CASSSSLREQYF
few	-	TRBV30	TRBJ2-1	TGTGCCTGGAGTAAGGAGCTGCCCTACAATGAGCAGTTCTTC	CAWSKELPYNEQFF
-	TRBD2	TRBV12-3/TRBV12-4	TRBJ2-3	TGTGCCAGCAGTGGCCGCGGGGGGTACACAGATACGCAGTATTTT	CASSGRGGYTDTQYF
few	TRBD2	TRBV20-1	TRBJ2-7	TGCAGTGCCGCAGCGGGATACGAGCAGTACTTC	CSAAAGYEQYF
few	-	TRBV18	TRBJ1-1	TGTGCCAGCTCATACGACAGCACGGCTGAAGCTTTCTTT	CASSYDSTAEAFF
-	TRBD2	TRBV2	TRBJ2-1	TGTGCCAGCGGCGCTAGCGGGAGAGGAAATGAGCAGTTCTTC	CASGASGRGNEQFF
few	-	TRBV20-1	TRBJ2-1	TGCAGTGCTAGAGATTCCCTTCCCAATGAGCAGTTCTTC	CSARDSLPNEQFF
few	-	TRBV12-3/TRBV12-4	TRBJ1-3	TGTGCCAGCAGTTTTCATACCCCTAGAAACACCATATATTTT	CASSFHTPRNTIYF
few	-	TRBV4-2	TRBJ2-4	TGTGCCAGCAGCCATCAAGAAAACATTCAGTACTTC	CASSHQENIQYF
-	-	TRBV4-1	TRBJ2-2	TGCGCCAGCAGCCAAGACGGGTCGGGGACGAGGCGGGAGCTGTTTTTT	CASSQDGSGTRRELFF
few	TRBD1	TRBV7-8	TRBJ1-2	TGTGCCAGCAGCTTTGGACAGGGCGGTTTCGCCTTC	CASSFGQGGFAF
few	-	TRBV12-3/TRBV12-4	TRBJ2-7	TGTGCCAGCAGTACAGGGTTAGAGCAGTACTTC	CASSTGLEQYF
few	-	TRBV5-1	TRBJ1-4	TGCGCCAGCAGCACCAACTCGGCAACTAATGAAAAACTGTTTTTT	CASSTNSATNEKLFF
-	-	TRBV5-1	TRBJ2-3	TGCGCCAGCAGCTTGGCCCTCAGCGGACTTGTTACAGATACGCAGTATTTT	CASSLALSGLVTDTQYF
-	-	TRBV29-1	TRBJ1-1	TGCAGCGTTGAACGGCAGCTCGAAGCTTTCTTT	CSVERQLEAFF
few	TRBD2	TRBV15	TRBJ2-1	TGTGCCACCAGCAGAGATCTGGGACTAGCGGACTACTTCTCCTACAATGAGCAGTTCTTC	CATSRDLGLADYFSYNEQFF
many	TRBD1	TRBV5-1	TRBJ2-7	TGCGCCAGCAGCCCAGCTCCCGGGACAGGGTACGACGAGCAGTACTTC	CASSPAPGTGYDEQYF
few	TRBD2	TRBV20-1	TRBJ2-2	TGCAGTGCCCACGCGTCCGGCGGGAGGCGAAAAAACGCGAACACCGGGGAGCTGTTTTTT	CSAHASGGRRKNANTGELFF
-	-	TRBV6-5	TRBJ2-3	TGTGCCAGCAGTTACCGGACCCTAAGGGCAGATACGCAGTATTTT	CASSYRTLRADTQYF
few	-	TRBV29-1	TRBJ2-3	TGCAGCGTTGATAGATTAAGCACAGATACGCAGTATTTT	CSVDRLSTDTQYF
few	-	TRBV7-9	TRBJ1-2	TGTGCCAGCAGCTCAGGGGCCTCCTATGGCTACACCTTC	CASSSGASYGYTF
few	TRBD2	TRBV5-1	TRBJ2-1	TGCGCCAGCAGCTTGCGGTCTAGCGGGCCCTCTGAGCAGTTCTTC	CASSLRSSGPSEQFF
many	-	TRBV9	TRBJ1-2	TGTGCCAGCAACGGACTGAACTATGGCTACACCTTC	CASNGLNYGYTF
few	-	TRBV12-3/TRBV12-4	TRBJ2-5	TGTGCCAGCAGTCCCCTCGGACGAGGAGCCCAAGAGACCCAGTACTTC	CASSPLGRGAQETQYF
few	-	TRBV5-6	TRBJ2-7	TGTGCCAGCAGCTTGGGACTAGAGATTTCCTACGAGCAGTACTTC	CASSLGLEISYEQYF
-	-	TRBV7-2	TRBJ2-1	TGTGCCAGCAGCTTGAAGACAGCGGGTAGGATCAATGAGCAGTTCTTC	CASSLKTAGRINEQFF
few	TRBD1	TRBV6-2/TRBV6-3	TRBJ2-7	TGTGCCAGCAGAGACAGGGAAATTACCTACGAGCAGTACTTC	CASRDREITYEQYF
-	-	TRBV5-1	TRBJ2-1	TGCGCCAGCAGCCACGGGGATAGCTCCTACAATGAGCAGTTCTTC	CASSHGDSSYNEQFF
-	-	TRBV15	TRBJ2-1	TGTGCCACCAGCAGAGGACGAGAGCAGTTCTTC	CATSRGREQFF
-	-	TRBV7-9	TRBJ2-5	TGTGCCAGCAGCGTAACGAGTTTTAAGACCCAGTACTTC	CASSVTSFKTQYF
-	-	TRBV6-1	TRBJ2-5	TGTGCCAGCAAAACGGAGACCCAGTACTTC	CASKTETQYF
few	TRBD2	TRBV27	TRBJ2-3	TGTGCCAGCAGTTCCTCACTAGCGGACTACACAGATACGCAGTATTTT	CASSSSLADYTDTQYF
many	-	TRBV7-9	TRBJ1-1	TGTGCCAGCACTATAATGGTCACTGAAGCTTTCTTT	CASTIMVTEAFF
-	-	TRBV5-1	TRBJ2-7	TGCGCCAGCAGCTTGACTCAAAGAACCTACGAGCAGTACTTC	CASSLTQRTYEQYF
-	TRBD1	TRBV5-1	TRBJ1-1	TGCGCCAGCAGCATAGTAGGACAGGGAAATACTGAAGCTTTCTTT	CASSIVGQGNTEAFF
-	-	TRBV3-1	TRBJ2-1	TGTGCCAGCAACACAGGTGCCGGACACAATGAGCAGTTCTTC	CASNTGAGHNEQFF
-	TRBD2	TRBV24-1	TRBJ2-7	TGTGCCACCAGTGAGGCGGGGGGAGAGCAGTACTTC	CATSEAGGEQYF
-	TRBD2	TRBV9	TRBJ2-1	TGTGCCAGCAGCCCCAGAACCGGGACTAGTGGCGACAATGAGCAGTTCTTC	CASSPRTGTSGDNEQFF